These 7 T cell receptor beta chains were sequenced from one sample in a study of T cells after posttransplantation cyclophosphamide. Assay used: immunoSEQ multiplex PCR; TCRdb lists only in-frame clones, some missing. The table records about 8,000 clones, 90% of them present only once. Cyclophosphamide on days +3 and +4 followed busulfan-fludarabine conditioning and a marrow graft. The source material was CD4+ T cells sorted from blood, sampled 1404 days after allogeneic stem cell transplant with posttransplant cyclophosphamide. The receptors here all came from a female patient in her 50s who received an allogeneic stem cell transplant from a related donor, was CMV-positive, and had no GVHD. The graft donor may account for some of the T cells.

The table lists this clone with a few counts. The CDR3 sequence is CASSRGTGSLSGNTIYF. The DNA of the CDR3 is TGTGCCAGCTCACGTGGGACAGGGTCCCTCTCTGGAAACACCATATATTTT. This chain uses TRBV18 with TRBJ1-3, with 9 bases that match TRBD1. Germline V gives CDR1 KGHSH, CDR2 LQKENI. V was pared by 4 bases and J by 0 bases, with 7 bases of the junction left unmatched. The CDR3 contains 17 residues.

The rearrangement joins TRBV7-6 to TRBJ2-3; D not certain. Deletions cut 1 base from V and 6 bases from J, with 8 bases between. Per germline, CDR1 SGHVS and CDR2 FNYEAQ. This CDR3 is 13 amino acids long. This CDR3 reads CASSLVRFDTQYF. In DNA, the CDR3 is TGTGCCAGCAGCTTAGTGCGTTTTGATACGCAGTATTTT.

This clone was picked up a small number of times. The CDR3 protein is CASSSQAGGPPYNEQFF. The CDR3 DNA is TGTGCCAGCAGCTCTCAAGCGGGAGGGCCCCCCTACAATGAGCAGTTCTTC. The chain combines TRBV7-2 with TRBJ2-1; 10 bases align to TRBD2. Looked up from germline, CDR1 is SGHTA and CDR2 is FQGNSA. The CDR3 loop spans 17 amino acids. J lost 2 bases, V lost 4 bases, and 8 bases had no gene match.

The chain joins TRBV18 to TRBJ2-3; D not resolved. V was shortened by 4 bases and J by 1 base, with 12 bases between the two germline ends. The CDR3 spans 15 residues. Germline V gene lookup returns CDR1 KGHSH and CDR2 LQKENI. The CDR3 protein is CASSLSSPGTDTQYF. The CDR3 DNA is TGTGCCAGCTCACTAAGTAGCCCGGGCACAGATACGCAGTATTTT. Complete variable domain (other parts from reference TRBV18 and TRBJ2-3): NAGVMQNPRHLVRRRGQEARLRCSPMKGHSHVYWYRQLPEEGLKFMVYLQKENIIDESGMPKERFSAEFPKEGPSILRIQQVVRGDSAAYFCASSLSSPGTDTQYFGPGTRLTVL.

This clone appeared a single time. The chain uses TRBV18 and TRBJ2-1; 8 bases fit TRBD2. This CDR3 is 15 amino acids long. CDR1 KGHSH and CDR2 LQKENI come from the germline V gene. With V trimmed by 0 bases and J by 6 bases, 4 bases remained unmatched. The CDR3 here is CASSPPGLAGNEQFF. CDR3 DNA sequence: TGTGCCAGCTCACCACCTGGCCTAGCGGGCAATGAGCAGTTCTTC.

Here the CDR3 reads CASSQDRRGGPDTQYF. As DNA, the CDR3 is TGCGCCAGCAGCCAAGATCGACGGGGAGGGCCAGATACGCAGTATTTT. V gene TRBV4-1 combines with J gene TRBJ2-3; 7 nucleotides line up with TRBD2. The V and J ends lost 0 bases and 4 bases, in that order; junction bases with no gene match: 7. The CDR3 is 16 amino acids. The germline CDR1 and CDR2 sequences are MGHRA and YSYEKL.

This chain joins TRBV6-5 and TRBJ2-5; D is perhaps TRBD1 (6 bases). Trimming shortened V by 1 base and J by 2 bases, and 11 bases separated the two germline ends. The CDR3 is 15 residues long. From germline, CDR1 is MNHEY and CDR2 SVGAGI. CDR3 protein: CASSYYGTTQETQYF. The CDR3 coding sequence is TGTGCCAGCAGTTACTATGGGACAACTCAAGAGACCCAGTACTTC.